These T cell receptor beta chains were read from a single sample in a study of cytomegalovirus exposure and HLA in healthy donors. Profiling relied on immunoSEQ multiplex PCR, and the TCRdb table lists in-frame clones only, not all of them. The table shows some 240,000 clones, with 87% occurring only once. The sequenced material came from PBMCs. Source of these receptors: a woman aged 18 to 35 in good health and CMV-seropositive. Each CDR3 is given with its conserved first and last residue. Each record gives: J gene, clone size, D gene, V gene, CDR3 length, CDR3 protein, CDR3 DNA. A D gene is named only where the DNA matches it firmly. Only part of the rows carry a size: once, few, many, or a class if the clone is expanded.

j_gene: TRBJ1-5
abundance: .
d_gene: .
v_gene: TRBV4-1
len: 16
CDR3aa: CASSQVRGRGNQPQHF
CDR3nt: TGCGCCAGCAGCCAAGTAAGGGGAAGGGGCAATCAGCCCCAGCATTTT

j_gene: TRBJ2-2
abundance: .
d_gene: TRBD2
v_gene: TRBV5-6
len: 14
CDR3aa: CASSLGGRTGELFF
CDR3nt: TGTGCCAGCAGCTTGGGCGGGAGGACCGGGGAGCTGTTTTTT

j_gene: TRBJ2-7
abundance: .
d_gene: TRBD2
v_gene: TRBV28
len: 16
CDR3aa: CASSTPTSGRAYEQYF
CDR3nt: TGTGCCAGCAGTACCCCGACTAGCGGGAGGGCCTACGAGCAGTACTTC

j_gene: TRBJ2-3
abundance: .
d_gene: .
v_gene: TRBV6-5
len: 14
CDR3aa: CASSFEREVDTQYF
CDR3nt: TGTGCCAGCAGTTTTGAGCGCGAGGTGGATACGCAGTATTTT

j_gene: TRBJ2-2
abundance: once
d_gene: .
v_gene: TRBV9
len: 15
CDR3aa: CASSGGGSNTGELFF
CDR3nt: TGTGCCAGCTCCGGTGGGGGGAGTAACACCGGGGAGCTGTTTTTT

j_gene: TRBJ2-7
abundance: .
d_gene: .
v_gene: TRBV5-4
len: 14
CDR3aa: CASSLDRSSYEQYF
CDR3nt: TGTGCCAGCAGCTTGGACAGGAGCTCCTACGAGCAGTACTTC

j_gene: TRBJ2-5
abundance: .
d_gene: .
v_gene: TRBV5-6
len: 15
CDR3aa: CASSLLWGVQETQYF
CDR3nt: TGTGCCAGCAGCTTGCTTTGGGGGGTCCAAGAGACCCAGTACTTC

j_gene: TRBJ1-4
abundance: .
d_gene: .
v_gene: TRBV28
len: 14
CDR3aa: CASRAGRKNEKLFF
CDR3nt: TGTGCCAGCAGGGCCGGGAGAAAGAATGAAAAACTGTTTTTT

j_gene: TRBJ2-4
abundance: .
d_gene: .
v_gene: TRBV7-8
len: 17
CDR3aa: CASSARLGGLAKNIQYF
CDR3nt: TGTGCCAGCAGCGCCCGTCTGGGAGGATTGGCCAAAAACATTCAGTACTTC

j_gene: TRBJ2-7
abundance: once
d_gene: TRBD1
v_gene: TRBV15
len: 13
CDR3aa: CATADRAIYEQYF
CDR3nt: TGTGCCACTGCCGACAGGGCGATCTACGAGCAGTACTTC

j_gene: TRBJ1-1
abundance: few
d_gene: .
v_gene: TRBV5-1
len: 14
CDR3aa: CASSLGSRGTEAFF
CDR3nt: TGCGCCAGCAGCTTGGGGTCCAGGGGCACTGAAGCTTTCTTT

j_gene: TRBJ2-2
abundance: .
d_gene: .
v_gene: TRBV5-5
len: 15
CDR3aa: CASSLGALNTGELFF
CDR3nt: TGTGCCAGCAGCTTGGGGGCTCTTAACACCGGGGAGCTGTTTTTT

j_gene: TRBJ1-1
abundance: .
d_gene: .
v_gene: TRBV7-9
len: 12
CDR3aa: CASFGPSREAFF
CDR3nt: TGTGCCAGCTTCGGGCCTAGCAGAGAAGCTTTCTTT

j_gene: TRBJ2-1
abundance: .
d_gene: .
v_gene: TRBV2
len: 14
CDR3aa: CASTLSSSYNEQFF
CDR3nt: TGTGCCAGCACCCTTAGTAGCTCCTACAATGAGCAGTTCTTC